Shown below are 29 T cell receptor beta chains from a single sample sequenced in a study of blood T cell repertoires in COVID-19. Method: immunoSEQ multiplex PCR; TCRdb's copy keeps in-frame clones and lacks some. The sample yields around 100,000 clones, over 80% seen once. The sample was peripheral blood. The receptor set was obtained from a man aged 45 to 65 with acute or convalescent COVID-19.

The chain couples TRBV6-5 to TRBJ1-2, with TRBD1 identical over 7 bases. Trimming at V came to 4 bases and at J to 2 bases, leaving 7 bases not matched to a gene. The germline V gene has CDR1 MNHEY and CDR2 SVGAGI. The length of the CDR3 is 15 residues. This CDR3 is CASSSQPGQNYGYTF. In DNA, the CDR3 is TGTGCCAGCAGTTCTCAACCGGGACAGAACTATGGCTACACCTTC.

The chain is built from TRBV7-9 and TRBJ2-5; the match to TRBD2 covers 13 bases. Germline V lookup: CDR1 SEHNR, CDR2 FQNEAQ (reference sequence). CDR3 length: 15 amino acids. After removal of 5 bases from V and 3 bases from J, the junction contained 3 bases not matched to a gene. The CDR3 protein is CASSPGLAGEETQYF. CDR3 sequence (DNA): TGTGCCAGCAGCCCCGGACTAGCGGGAGAAGAGACCCAGTACTTC.

This chain uses TRBV4-1 with TRBJ2-2; TRBD2 matches 11 bases. The germline V gene has CDR1 MGHRA and CDR2 YSYEKL. J was trimmed by 3 bases and V by 1 base; bases with no gene match: 4. The CDR3 runs 17 residues. CDR3 residues: CASSQGLAGGDTGELFF. In DNA form, the CDR3 reads TGCGCCAGCAGCCAAGGGCTAGCGGGAGGCGACACCGGGGAGCTGTTTTTT.

This rearrangement joins TRBV30 to TRBJ2-7; 9 positions match TRBD2. The CDR3 spans 12 residues. The V gene end was trimmed by 4 bases and the J gene end by 6 bases; junction bases not matched to a gene: 4. Germline CDR1 and CDR2: GTSNPN and SVGIG (reference sequence). CDR3 region: CAWTSGILEQYF. Written as DNA, the CDR3 is TGTGCCTGGACTAGCGGGATCCTCGAGCAGTACTTC.

In nucleotides, the CDR3 is TGTGCCAGCAGCTTGATCCAGGGGGCGTATGGCTACACCTTC. Translating gives CASSLIQGAYGYTF. This chain joins TRBV5-6 and TRBJ1-2; TRBD1 matches at 8 bases. CDR3 size: 14 residues. V shed 1 base and J 5 bases; nucleotides not matched to a gene: 4. Germline V gene sequence: CDR1 SGHDT, CDR2 YYEEEE.

The V and J genes are TRBV28 and TRBJ2-5; TRBD2 is a possible D gene (7 bases). Trimming removed 6 bases at V and 1 base at J, with 18 bases between. Germline V gene lookup returns CDR1 MDHEN and CDR2 SYDVKM. The CDR3 runs to 16 residues. In nucleotides, the CDR3 is TGTGCCAGCAGATCATTGGGGGGGGCAATCCAAGAGACCCAGTACTTC. Protein sequence: CASRSLGGAIQETQYF.

The chain recombines TRBV19 with TRBJ1-4, with TRBD1 as a possible D gene (5 bases). CDR3 length: 15 amino acids. The germline V gene has CDR1 LNHDA and CDR2 SQIVND (reference sequence). Trimming shortened V by 6 bases and J by 4 bases, and 15 bases separated the two germline ends. The CDR3 DNA is TGTGCCAGTAGCCGAGACAGAGCTTATAATGAAAAACTGTTTTTT. Its protein is CASSRDRAYNEKLFF.

The chain couples TRBV2 to TRBJ1-6, with D unclear. V shed 6 bases and J shed 8 bases, with 14 bases lying between them. This CDR3 spans 14 amino acids. Germline V lookup: CDR1 SNHLY, CDR2 FYNNEI. The CDR3 loop reads CASRGGSSDSPLHF. CDR3 DNA sequence: TGTGCCAGCAGGGGAGGGTCCTCCGATTCACCCCTCCACTTT.

This chain links TRBV6-5 with TRBJ2-3, with TRBD2 identical over 8 bases. With 7 bases clipped from V and 5 bases from J, the junction kept 8 bases outside the gene matches. The CDR3 loop spans 14 amino acids. The germline gives CDR1 MNHEY, CDR2 SVGAGI. CDR3 loop: CASMSGSLGDTQYF. In DNA form, the CDR3 reads TGTGCCAGCATGAGCGGGAGCTTAGGAGATACGCAGTATTTT.

This clone was picked up a small number of times. The rearrangement links TRBV5-4 to TRBJ2-7; 10 bases agree with TRBD1. Germline-derived CDR1 and CDR2 are SGHNT and YYREEE (reference sequence). The CDR3 consists of 14 residues. The junction had 1 base not matched to a gene; V was cut back by 0 bases and J by 4 bases. CDR3 in amino acids: CASSLGTGGYEQYF. The CDR3 DNA reads as TGTGCCAGCAGCTTGGGGACAGGGGGGTACGAGCAGTACTTC.

V gene TRBV21-1 combines with J gene TRBJ2-2; TRBD2 reflects the table's D call only, with no check against the DNA. TRBV21-1 is shown as a pseudogene. The length of the CDR3 is 24 residues. CDR3 protein: CASSKAYREGSGGTSGRRGGELFF. The CDR3 DNA reads as TGTGCCAGCAGCAAAGCGTACCGTGAAGGAAGCGGGGGGACTAGCGGGAGAAGAGGCGGGGAGCTGTTTTTT.

The chain recombines TRBV5-1 with TRBJ2-1; 15 nucleotides agree with TRBD2. V gave up 2 bases and J gave up 2 bases; unmatched junction bases: 8. The CDR3 loop spans 19 amino acids. Germline values: CDR1 SGHRS, CDR2 YFSETQ. The CDR3 here is CASSLRTSGRASTYNEQFF. CDR3 DNA: TGCGCCAGCAGCTTAAGGACTAGCGGGAGGGCCAGCACCTACAATGAGCAGTTCTTC.

V gene TRBV28 combines with J gene TRBJ1-1, with D perhaps TRBD1 (6 bases). The CDR3 is 14 amino acids. In germline, CDR1 is MDHEN, CDR2 SYDVKM. The V end was cut by 2 bases, the J end by 4 bases, with 11 bases between. The CDR3 sequence is CASSLTIGGTEAFF. CDR3 DNA: TGTGCCAGCAGTTTAACTATAGGGGGCACTGAAGCTTTCTTT.

A few counts support this clone. The chain recombines TRBV15 with TRBJ1-1; D is undetermined. This CDR3 is built from 13 residues. CDR1 and CDR2 from the germline V gene are LNHNV and YYDKDF (reference sequence). Between the trimmed V and J ends, which lost 1 base and 4 bases, there was a span of 7 bases. The CDR3 sequence is CATSRGRATEAFF. DNA for the CDR3: TGTGCCACCAGCAGAGGGAGGGCCACTGAAGCTTTCTTT. The full variable domain, completed using reference TRBV15 and TRBJ1-1, is DAMVIQNPRYQVTQFGKPVTLSCSQTLNHNVMYWYQQKSSQAPKLLFHYYDKDFNNEADTPDNFQSRRPNTSFCFLDIRSPGLGDTAMYLCATSRGRATEAFFGQGTRLTVV.

This clone appeared a single time. The chain links TRBV19 to TRBJ1-5, with D hard to call. Germline V gives CDR1 LNHDA, CDR2 SQIVND (reference sequence). Trimming cost V 5 bases and J 4 bases, with 12 bases left between them. CDR3 size: 14 residues. The CDR3 DNA reads as TGTGCCAGTAGTTCGGGGTTTTGGAATCAGCCCCAGCATTTT. Protein sequence: CASSSGFWNQPQHF.

The chain combines TRBV5-6 with TRBJ2-1; 10 nucleotides line up with TRBD2. The CDR3 runs 13 residues. Trimming removed 3 bases from V and 9 bases from J; junction bases left unmatched: 3. The germline V gene has CDR1 SGHDT and CDR2 YYEEEE. CDR3 sequence (DNA): TGTGCCAGCAGCTGGGGGACTAGCGTTGAGCAGTTCTTC. This codes for CASSWGTSVEQFF. The variable domain in full, completed from reference TRBV5-6 and TRBJ2-1, reads DAGVTQSPTHLIKTRGQQVTLRCSPKSGHDTVSWYQQALGQGPQFIFQYYEEEERQRGNFPDRFSGHQFPNYSSELNVNALLLGDSALYLCASSWGTSVEQFFGPGTRLTVL.

The V call is TRBV15, the J call TRBJ1-1; possible D gene TRBD1, 5 bases. V lost 3 bases and J 1 base, leaving 21 bases between the germline ends. CDR3 size: 18 residues. Germline values: CDR1 LNHNV, CDR2 YYDKDF (reference sequence). CDR3 sequence: CATSSDRQSFNRNTEAFF. The DNA of the CDR3 is TGTGCCACCAGCAGTGATAGACAGAGCTTCAATAGGAACACTGAAGCTTTCTTT.

This clone has a single count. The J gene is TRBJ1-2, the V gene TRBV9, with 7 bases lining up with TRBD1. The J segment lost 4 bases and the V segment lost 1 base, leaving 13 bases of the junction unmatched. The V gene's germline CDR1 is SGDLS and CDR2 YYNGEE. There are 17 residues in the CDR3. The CDR3 loop is CASSVLDGRQGSYGYTF. DNA for the CDR3: TGTGCCAGCAGCGTATTAGACGGGAGACAGGGATCCTATGGCTACACCTTC.

The chain has TRBV7-2 and TRBJ2-5; 7 positions agree with TRBD2. The ends lost 2 bases at V and 7 bases at J; junction bases unmatched: 4. Germline CDR1 reads SGHTA; CDR2 reads FQGNSA. This CDR3 has 13 amino acids. As DNA, the CDR3 is TGTGCCAGCAGCTTACAGCGGGAAGGGACCCAGTACTTC. It encodes CASSLQREGTQYF.

This rearrangement joins TRBV24-1 to TRBJ2-1; 12 bases agree with TRBD2. Germline CDR1 reads KGHDR; CDR2 reads SFDVKD. The V gene end was trimmed by 5 bases and the J gene end by 11 bases; junction bases not matched to a gene: 9. The CDR3 sequence is 15 residues long. The CDR3 DNA reads TGTGCCACCAGTGGCCTGACTAGCGGGAGCCAAAAGCAGTTCTTC. Protein: CATSGLTSGSQKQFF.

The chain joins TRBV18 to TRBJ2-7; 11 bases align to TRBD2. The CDR3 covers 14 residues. Germline lookup yields CDR1 KGHSH and CDR2 LQKENI. Losses at the gene ends were 4 bases for V and 4 bases for J; bases not matched to a gene: 3. The CDR3 DNA follows: TGTGCCAGCTCACTTAGCGGGAGGGAGTACGAGCAGTACTTC. Its translation is CASSLSGREYEQYF.

The gene calls are TRBV11-2 and TRBJ2-3; TRBD2 agrees at 14 bases. Germline CDR1 is SGHAT and CDR2 is FQNNGV. The CDR3 has 18 amino acids. Trimming removed 0 bases from V and 3 bases from J; junction bases left unmatched: 5. The chain's CDR3 is CASSLEGTSGSWTDTQYF. In DNA form, the CDR3 reads TGTGCCAGCAGCTTAGAAGGGACTAGCGGGAGCTGGACAGATACGCAGTATTTT.

This clone was seen a single time. V and J are TRBV5-1 and TRBJ1-3; TRBD1 matches at 9 bases. This CDR3 is 19 amino acids long. Per the germline V gene, CDR1 is SGHRS and CDR2 is YFSETQ. J gave up 0 bases and V 4 bases, and 14 bases lay outside the gene matches. The DNA for the CDR3 is TGCGCCAGCAGCGATGTAGGGCTACTGGACAGGGGCTCTGGAAACACCATATATTTT. It is translated as CASSDVGLLDRGSGNTIYF.

V and J are TRBV6-4 and TRBJ2-1; 13 nucleotides agree with TRBD2. Germline V gene sequence: CDR1 MRHNA, CDR2 SNTAGT. There are 19 residues in the CDR3. Trimming at V came to 8 bases and at J to 3 bases, leaving 16 bases not matched to a gene. In DNA, the CDR3 is TGTGCCAGCCGAGGACTAGCGGGAGTAGAATCCCCCCTCTACAATGAGCAGTTCTTC. Encoded protein: CASRGLAGVESPLYNEQFF.

This chain links TRBV6-5 with TRBJ2-1, with 10 bases that match TRBD2. Germline loops: CDR1 MNHEY, CDR2 SVGAGI. Losses at the gene ends were 6 bases for V and 2 bases for J; bases not matched to a gene: 1. The CDR3 is 14 residues long. The CDR3 protein is CASRLAGPYNEQFF. CDR3 in DNA: TGTGCCAGCAGACTAGCGGGGCCCTACAATGAGCAGTTCTTC.

The chain combines TRBV5-4 with TRBJ2-2; D gene uncertain. Trimming left V 4 bases short and J 2 bases short, with 12 bases between. There are 15 residues in the CDR3. In germline, CDR1 is SGHNT, CDR2 YYREEE (reference sequence). As DNA, the CDR3 is TGTGCCAGCAGCCTAAGCTCCCATAACACCGGGGAGCTGTTTTTT. This translates into CASSLSSHNTGELFF.

The V and J genes are TRBV28 and TRBJ2-1; 7 nucleotides match TRBD2. Germline V gene sequence: CDR1 MDHEN, CDR2 SYDVKM. The CDR3 has 16 residues. The junction had 3 bases not matched to a gene; V was cut back by 0 bases and J by 1 base. The CDR3 DNA sequence: TGTGCCAGCAGTTTATGGGGAGCGGGGTCCTACAATGAGCAGTTCTTC. The encoded protein is CASSLWGAGSYNEQFF.

This sequence joins TRBV24-1 and TRBJ1-6; TRBD1 agrees at 7 bases. Germline CDR1 and CDR2: KGHDR and SFDVKD. The CDR3 consists of 17 residues. V lost 4 bases and J lost 5; bases outside the gene matches: 10. CDR3 coding DNA: TGTGCCACCAGTGACTTGACAGGGATCCCGAATAATTCACCCCTCCACTTT. Its translation: CATSDLTGIPNNSPLHF.

The rearrangement links TRBV25-1 to TRBJ2-3; 7 bases map to TRBD1. The CDR3 totals 13 residues. In germline, CDR1 is MGHDK, CDR2 SYGVNS. With 4 bases clipped from V and 5 bases from J, the junction kept 3 bases outside the gene matches. The CDR3 nucleotides read TGTGCCAGCAGTGTTAACAGGGGAGATACGCAGTATTTT. It translates to CASSVNRGDTQYF. Full variable domain (remainder filled in from reference TRBV25-1 and TRBJ2-3): EADIYQTPRYLVIGTGKKITLECSQTMGHDKMYWYQQDPGMELHLIHYSYGVNSTEKGDLSSESTVSRIRTEHFPLTLESARPSHTSQYLCASSVNRGDTQYFGPGTRLTVL.